This TCR beta chain was captured by sequencing in a study of cytotoxic CD8 clonotypes in ibrutinib-treated CLL. V shed 1 base and J shed 0 bases, with 7 bases lying between them. This CDR3 spans 14 amino acids. The germline CDR1 and CDR2 sequences are SGHAT and FQNNGV. This clone appeared once. Profiling relied on immunoSEQ multiplex PCR, and the TCRdb table lists in-frame clones only, not all of them. The table lists around 330,000 clones, over 55% of them singletons. Sequences were derived from PBMCs, sampled after 36 months of ibrutinib treatment. The receptor's source is a human donor with chronic lymphocytic leukemia. The chain recombines TRBV11-2 with TRBJ2-7, with no clear D. In DNA form, the CDR3 reads TGTGCCAGCAGCTTAGTAACACCCTCCTACGAGCAGTACTTC. Its protein is CASSLVTPSYEQYF.